A single sample is the source of the 30 T cell receptor beta chains below, sequenced in a study of T cells in localized non-small cell lung cancer. Generated by immunoSEQ multiplex PCR, the TCRdb table keeps only in-frame clones and is missing some. In the table there are under 9,000 clones, 87% of which are singletons. The sequenced sample was peripheral blood, obtained before any cancer treatment. The source is a male donor aged 60 or older with stage III lung adenocarcinoma.

The chain is built from TRBV19 and TRBJ2-5, with D perhaps matching TRBD2 (5 bases). Trimming pared 4 bases from V and 2 bases from J, leaving 20 bases between. The CDR3 extends over 17 amino acids. Germline V CDR1 and CDR2: LNHDA, SQIVND (reference sequence). The CDR3: CASSTGRMGYAQETQYF. CDR3 DNA: TGTGCCAGTAGTACGGGGAGAATGGGCTACGCGCAAGAGACCCAGTACTTC.

The rearrangement joins TRBV7-6 to TRBJ2-5; a possible D gene is TRBD2 (6 bases). CDR1 is SGHVS, CDR2 FNYEAQ, per germline. The V gene lost 4 bases and the J gene lost 4 bases, with 16 bases spanning the gap. The CDR3 covers 15 residues. The CDR3 region has the DNA TGTGCCAGCAGCTCCCTTTACGGGGGAGGAGAGACCCAGTACTTC. This gives the protein CASSSLYGGGETQYF. Drawing the rest from reference TRBV7-6 and TRBJ2-5, the complete variable domain is GAGVSQSPRYKVTKRGQDVALRCDPISGHVSLYWYRQALGQGPEFLTYFNYEAQQDKSGLPNDRFSAERPEGSISTLTIQRTEQRDSAMYRCASSSLYGGGETQYFGPGTRLLVL.

This clone was recorded once. CDR3 bases: TGCAGCGTCGGCGGGACATTCCGAAGGGCTAACTATGGCTACACCTTC. Its protein is CSVGGTFRRANYGYTF. V usage is TRBV29-1 and J usage is TRBJ1-2; a weak D match, TRBD1 (6 bases). The CDR3 runs 16 residues. In germline, CDR1 is SQVTM, CDR2 ANQGSEA. V shed 6 bases and J shed 0 bases, with 20 bases lying between them.

The gene calls are TRBV6-4 and TRBJ1-1; D remains unclear. Trimming took off 2 bases at V and 11 bases at J, with 9 bases between the two ends. The CDR3 is 11 residues long. Germline V gene data show CDR1 as MRHNA and CDR2 as SNTAGT. CDR3 protein: CASSDSGYAFF. In nucleotides, the CDR3 is TGTGCCAGCAGTGACAGTGGTTACGCTTTCTTT.

This clone was detected a few times. This rearrangement joins TRBV6-1 to TRBJ1-6, with D possibly being TRBD1 (5 bases). Trimming pared 5 bases from V and 5 bases from J, leaving 13 bases between. CDR3 length: 15 residues. Germline CDR1 reads MNHNS; CDR2 reads SASEGT. The DNA for the CDR3 is TGTGCCAGCAGTAGACAGCTCCGCGATAATTCACCCCTCCACTTT. Translating it yields CASSRQLRDNSPLHF.

The chain has TRBV5-8 and TRBJ2-7; tentatively, D is TRBD1 (6 bases). The CDR3 totals 14 residues. Deletions cut 0 bases from V and 6 bases from J, with 13 bases between. Per the germline V gene, CDR1 is SGHTS and CDR2 is YDEGEE. CDR3 DNA sequence: TGTGCCAGCAGCTTGGGGCAGGGGCGAGGCGAGCAGTACTTC. Translated: CASSLGQGRGEQYF.

The J gene is TRBJ2-3, the V gene TRBV5-5, with TRBD2 matching over 13 bases. The CDR3 consists of 16 residues. Germline V gene sequence: CDR1 SGHKS, CDR2 YYEKEE (reference sequence). The V segment lost 4 bases and the J segment 2 bases; nucleotides outside the gene matches: 4. CDR3 in DNA: TGTGCCAGCAGCCTTGGACTAGCGGGGGACACAGATACGCAGTATTTT. It codes for CASSLGLAGDTDTQYF. Full variable domain (outside the CDR3, taken from reference TRBV5-5 and TRBJ2-3): DAGVTQSPTHLIKTRGQQVTLRCSPISGHKSVSWYQQVLGQGPQFIFQYYEKEERGRGNFPDRFSARQFPNYSSELNVNALLLGDSALYLCASSLGLAGDTDTQYFGPGTRLTVL.

The J gene is TRBJ2-7, the V gene TRBV7-3; the match to TRBD2 covers 8 bases. From germline, CDR1 is SGHTA and CDR2 FQGTGA. Trimming took 5 bases from V and 5 from J; bases not matched to a gene: 11. The CDR3 extends over 15 amino acids. The CDR3 DNA follows: TGTGCCAGCAGCAACACGGGTCTAGCGGGCGACGAGCAGTACTTC. Protein product: CASSNTGLAGDEQYF.

This clone has more than one count but fewer than ten. The chain's CDR3 is CASSFSPLAGPSTDTQYF. The CDR3 nucleotides are TGTGCCAGCAGCTTCAGCCCCCTAGCGGGGCCTAGCACAGATACGCAGTATTTT. The chain is built from TRBV7-3 and TRBJ2-3, with 9 positions matching TRBD2. Unmatched junction bases numbered 10, after V lost 3 bases and J lost 0 bases. The germline CDR1 and CDR2 sequences are SGHTA and FQGTGA. The CDR3 length is 18 residues.

The chain joins TRBV28 to TRBJ2-6; D uncertain. Germline values: CDR1 MDHEN, CDR2 SYDVKM. V was clipped by 6 bases and J by 10 bases, with 10 bases between them. CDR3 length: 12 residues. CDR3 loop: CASSTLGNVLTF. CDR3 DNA: TGTGCCAGCAGCACCCTCGGTAACGTCCTGACTTTC.

The V and J genes are TRBV7-2 and TRBJ2-7, with 7 bases aligning to TRBD1. V lost 5 bases, J lost 1 base, and 5 bases stayed unmatched. This CDR3 region has 14 residues. Germline CDR1 is SGHTA and CDR2 is FQGNSA. DNA for the CDR3: TGTGCCAGCAGCCAGGGGGTAGCGTCCTACGAGCAGTACTTC. This gives the protein CASSQGVASYEQYF.

The V gene is TRBV6-5, the J gene TRBJ2-7; D may match TRBD1 or TRBD2 (5 bases each). Trimming took off 4 bases at V and 3 bases at J, with 13 bases between the two ends. This CDR3 contains 14 residues. CDR1 MNHEY and CDR2 SVGAGI come from the germline V gene. CDR3 bases: TGTGCCAGCAGTTCCCCGGGACGGTTCTACGAGCAGTACTTC. The encoded protein is CASSSPGRFYEQYF.

This chain uses TRBV5-1 with TRBJ2-5; 8 nucleotides align to TRBD1. CDR3 length: 13 amino acids. After removal of 3 bases from V and 5 bases from J, the junction contained 3 bases not matched to a gene. Germline V gene sequence: CDR1 SGHRS, CDR2 YFSETQ. This CDR3 is CASSSTGVETQYF. CDR3 nucleotide sequence: TGCGCCAGCAGCTCGACAGGGGTGGAGACCCAGTACTTC.

The gene calls are TRBV5-4 and TRBJ2-5, with D possibly being TRBD1 or TRBD2 (5 bases each). V was shortened by 4 bases and J by 6 bases, with 13 bases between the two germline ends. The V gene's germline CDR1 is SGHNT and CDR2 YYREEE (reference sequence). This CDR3 is 13 amino acids long. CDR3 region: CASSIGTVKTQYF. Written as DNA, the CDR3 is TGTGCCAGCAGCATTGGGACGGTAAAGACCCAGTACTTC.

The chain carries TRBV4-3 and TRBJ2-1, with no clear D. This CDR3 has 12 residues. Germline CDR1 reads LGHNA; CDR2 reads YSLEER. V was clipped by 3 bases and J by 6 bases, with 6 bases between them. The CDR3 spells CASSHRSNEQFF. Here the CDR3 DNA reads TGCGCCAGCAGCCATCGTAGCAATGAGCAGTTCTTC.

Only a few counts were recorded for this clone. The V call is TRBV6-5, the J call TRBJ2-7; no reliable D call. Trimming left V 0 bases short and J 5 bases short, with 11 bases between. There are 14 residues in the CDR3. Germline V lookup: CDR1 MNHEY, CDR2 SVGAGI. The DNA for the CDR3 is TGTGCCAGCAGTTACTCCCGACGGCAAAACGAGCAGTACTTC. This encodes CASSYSRRQNEQYF.

The chain carries TRBV7-2 and TRBJ1-4; the D gene is possibly TRBD1 (6 bases). The CDR3 contains 14 residues. The V end was cut by 5 bases, the J end by 8 bases, with 15 bases between. Germline V lookup: CDR1 SGHTA, CDR2 FQGNSA. CDR3 nucleotide sequence: TGTGCCAGCAGCCGCGGAGGGGGGGGAGAAAAACTGTTTTTT. Protein: CASSRGGGGEKLFF.

The chain links TRBV18 to TRBJ1-1, with unresolved D. The V end was cut by 0 bases, the J end by 5 bases, with 10 bases between. The CDR3 is 14 amino acids. Looked up from germline, CDR1 is KGHSH and CDR2 is LQKENI. The CDR3 nucleotides read TGTGCCAGCTCACCACCTAGGGATCGGACTGAAGCTTTCTTT. This sequence encodes CASSPPRDRTEAFF.

The chain carries TRBV11-2 and TRBJ2-1; D possibly corresponds to TRBD2 (6 bases). Per germline, CDR1 SGHAT and CDR2 FQNNGV. Trimming removed 2 bases at V and 3 bases at J, with 17 bases between. This CDR3 comprises 17 residues. CDR3 sequence (DNA): TGTGCCAGCAGCTTACGGCGGGCGGGATCCCTCTACAATGAGCAGTTCTTC. Translation: CASSLRRAGSLYNEQFF. The variable domain in full, with the rest retrieved from reference TRBV11-2 and TRBJ2-1, is EAGVAQSPRYKIIEKRQSVAFWCNPISGHATLYWYQQILGQGPKLLIQFQNNGVVDDSQLPKDRFSAERLKGVDSTLKIQPAKLEDSAVYLCASSLRRAGSLYNEQFFGPGTRLTVL.

The rearrangement uses TRBV4-1 and TRBJ1-3; maybe TRBD1 (5 bases). The V end was cut by 0 bases, the J end by 4 bases, with 16 bases between. The CDR3 spans 17 residues. Germline V gives CDR1 MGHRA, CDR2 YSYEKL. The CDR3: CASSQDRQLKWGNTIYF. In nucleotides, the CDR3 is TGCGCCAGCAGCCAAGATCGACAGCTGAAGTGGGGAAACACCATATATTTT.

The chain recombines TRBV6-9 with TRBJ2-1; D ambiguous. Germline CDR1 reads MNHGY; CDR2 reads SVAAGI. The CDR3 is 12 amino acids. Trimming took 2 bases from V and 7 from J, leaving 6 bases between them. The DNA for the CDR3 is TGTGCCAGCAGTTATGTTAGGAATGAGCAGTTCTTC. Its protein product is CASSYVRNEQFF.

This clone was seen more than once but under ten times. This chain connects TRBV7-8 to TRBJ1-5, with D hard to call. Trimming left V 0 bases short and J 0 bases short, with 12 bases between. Germline loops: CDR1 SGHVS, CDR2 FQNEAQ. The CDR3 is 17 residues long. The CDR3 bases are TGTGCCAGCAGCTTAGCCCAAAAAAGATATAGCAATCAGCCCCAGCATTTT. Translation: CASSLAQKRYSNQPQHF.

The rearrangement joins TRBV7-6 to TRBJ2-7; D remains unclear. There are 19 residues in the CDR3. The V end lost 1 base, the J end lost 3 bases, and 25 bases lay between the germline ends. Germline V gene data show CDR1 as SGHVS and CDR2 as FNYEAQ. The CDR3 region has the DNA TGTGCCAGCAGCTTAGAGGCGTCCCCTTCCCCCTCTACGTTCTACGAGCAGTACTTC. Its translation: CASSLEASPSPSTFYEQYF. The full variable domain, its missing parts supplied by reference TRBV7-6 and TRBJ2-7, is GAGVSQSPRYKVTKRGQDVALRCDPISGHVSLYWYRQALGQGPEFLTYFNYEAQQDKSGLPNDRFSAERPEGSISTLTIQRTEQRDSAMYRCASSLEASPSPSTFYEQYFGPGTRLTVT.

The V gene is TRBV9, the J gene TRBJ2-7; 9 nucleotides agree with TRBD2. Trimming cost V 5 bases and J 3 bases; bases outside gene matches: 9. The germline CDR1 and CDR2 sequences are SGDLS and YYNGEE. This CDR3 contains 15 residues. The CDR3 DNA reads as TGTGCCAGCAGTTTAGGGGGTAGCGGGGGCTACGAGCAGTACTTC. Protein sequence: CASSLGGSGGYEQYF.

The chain links TRBV7-2 to TRBJ2-2; 7 bases fit TRBD2. Per the germline V gene, CDR1 is SGHTA and CDR2 is FQGNSA. The CDR3 loop spans 15 amino acids. Trimming removed 1 base from V and 6 bases from J; junction bases left unmatched: 5. The CDR3 nucleotides read TGTGCCAGCAGCTTAGATGCGGGAGCGGCCGGGGAGCTGTTTTTT. This gives the protein CASSLDAGAAGELFF.

The chain recombines TRBV29-1 with TRBJ1-1; D remains unclear. V was cut by 8 bases and J by 3 bases, with 7 bases left in between. Germline V lookup: CDR1 SQVTM, CDR2 ANQGSEA. CDR3 length equals 10 residues. Written as DNA, the CDR3 is TGCAGCATTCGGGACACTGAAGCTTTCTTT. Translating gives CSIRDTEAFF.

V is TRBV21-1 and J is TRBJ2-3; the D call of TRBD2 is as the table states it, not checked on the DNA. TRBV21-1 counts as a pseudogene. The CDR3 covers 16 residues. This CDR3 is CASSKFWTEGPDTQYF. CDR3 DNA sequence: TGTGCCAGCAGCAAATTCTGGACGGAGGGACCTGATACGCAGTATTTT.

The chain uses TRBV7-8 and TRBJ2-5, with TRBD1 matching 9 bases. Germline CDR1 is SGHVS and CDR2 is FQNEAQ. CDR3 length: 14 amino acids. Trimming took 6 bases from V and 5 from J; bases not matched to a gene: 7. The CDR3 region has the DNA TGTGCCAGCAGTGGACAGGGGAATTATGAGACCCAGTACTTC. It encodes CASSGQGNYETQYF.

The V gene is TRBV7-8, the J gene TRBJ2-5, with 13 bases that match TRBD2. This CDR3 region has 16 residues. Germline values: CDR1 SGHVS, CDR2 FQNEAQ. Trimming removed 7 bases from V and 6 bases from J; junction bases left unmatched: 11. Here the CDR3 DNA reads TGTGCCAGCACATACGGACTAGCGGGAGAGTGGAAGACCCAGTACTTC. It yields the protein CASTYGLAGEWKTQYF. The full variable domain, in which reference TRBV7-8 and TRBJ2-5 provide the parts outside the CDR3, is GAGVSQSPRYKVAKRGQDVALRCDPISGHVSLFWYQQALGQGPEFLTYFQNEAQLDKSGLPSDRFFAERPEGSVSTLKIQRTQQEDSAVYLCASTYGLAGEWKTQYFGPGTRLLVL.

This clone was counted once. This rearrangement joins TRBV19 to TRBJ1-1; the D is unclear. Germline loops: CDR1 LNHDA, CDR2 SQIVND (reference sequence). V was cut by 8 bases and J by 0 bases, with 7 bases left in between. This CDR3 region has 12 residues. The CDR3 sequence: CASVQMNTEAFF. DNA for the CDR3: TGTGCCAGTGTACAGATGAACACTGAAGCTTTCTTT.